Following are 27 T cell receptor beta chains from one sample sequenced in a study of shared clonotypes between healthy human individuals. Some clones are missing from TCRdb's copy, which holds only in-frame ones; the method was immunoSEQ multiplex PCR. The sample lists 2,500,000 or so clones, approximately 94% occurring once. Sequencing was carried out using naive CD4+ T cells sorted from blood. Subset in this sample: CD45RA+ positively selected. The receptors come from a man younger than 30 in good health.

J is TRBJ1-2 and V is TRBV5-6; 9 bases fit TRBD1. The CDR3 length is 15 residues. V lost 2 bases, J lost 4 bases, and 6 bases stayed unmatched. Germline V gene sequence: CDR1 SGHDT, CDR2 YYEEEE. In DNA form, the CDR3 reads TGTGCCAGCAGCTTAGGGACAGGGCTCATCTATGGCTACACCTTC. It specifies CASSLGTGLIYGYTF.

The chain uses TRBV5-1 and TRBJ2-7, with 10 bases that match TRBD2. The CDR3 has 15 amino acids. Germline trimming cut 3 bases from V and 6 bases from J; bases unmatched to any gene: 9. Germline values: CDR1 SGHRS, CDR2 YFSETQ. CDR3 DNA sequence: TGCGCCAGCAGCTCCTCTAGCGGGAGAATGGCCGAGCAGTACTTC. It specifies CASSSSSGRMAEQYF.

J is TRBJ2-3 and V is TRBV23-1, with 8 bases identical to TRBD2. TRBV23-1 is designated an ORF whose function remains uncertain. The CDR3 is 14 amino acids. J was trimmed by 5 bases and V by 5 bases; bases with no gene match: 6. In DNA form, the CDR3 reads TGCGCCAGCAGTAAGACGCGGGAGGAAGATACGCAGTATTTT. It codes for CASSKTREEDTQYF.

The chain employs TRBV7-8 and TRBJ2-6; 7 bases match TRBD2. Germline V gene data show CDR1 as SGHVS and CDR2 as FQNEAQ. V lost 7 bases, J lost 0 bases, and 6 bases stayed unmatched. The CDR3 has 16 residues. CDR3 coding DNA: TGTGCCAGCATGGCAGGGAGGGGCTCTGGGGCCAACGTCCTGACTTTC. As protein: CASMAGRGSGANVLTF.

This clone was found once. The CDR3 DNA reads TGTGCCAGCAGCTTAGGACAGGTTCTGGGCGAGCAGTACTTC. Protein: CASSLGQVLGEQYF. The rearrangement links TRBV11-2 to TRBJ2-7, with D tentatively TRBD1 (6 bases). Deletions cut 1 base from V and 6 bases from J, with 13 bases between. This CDR3 region has 14 residues. CDR1 is SGHAT, CDR2 FQNNGV, per germline. The variable domain in full, with the rest retrieved from reference TRBV11-2 and TRBJ2-7, is EAGVAQSPRYKIIEKRQSVAFWCNPISGHATLYWYQQILGQGPKLLIQFQNNGVVDDSQLPKDRFSAERLKGVDSTLKIQPAKLEDSAVYLCASSLGQVLGEQYFGPGTRLTVT.

The rearrangement links TRBV2 to TRBJ1-2; D not certain. CDR1 is SNHLY, CDR2 FYNNEI, per germline. The CDR3 spans 13 residues. The germline V and J ends were trimmed by 7 bases and 6 bases, with 15 bases remaining between them. The CDR3 DNA follows: TGTGCCAGCACCGAGGGCCCTGGCCATGGCTACACCTTC. Amino acid sequence: CASTEGPGHGYTF.

The chain links TRBV19 to TRBJ2-3; tentative D call: TRBD2 (6 bases). V lost 7 bases and J 6 bases, leaving 20 bases between the germline ends. The CDR3 runs 15 residues. Germline assignment: CDR1 LNHDA and CDR2 SQIVND (reference sequence). In DNA, the CDR3 is TGTGCCAGTAATACTCCGGGACTCGGTGCGGATACGCAGTATTTT. Its translation: CASNTPGLGADTQYF.

The chain is built from TRBV19 and TRBJ1-2; 8 nucleotides line up with TRBD1. The CDR3 runs to 16 residues. Germline V lookup: CDR1 LNHDA, CDR2 SQIVND (reference sequence). V was pared by 2 bases and J by 4 bases, with 9 bases of the junction left unmatched. Here the CDR3 reads CASSILQGARSYGYTF. The CDR3 nucleotides are TGTGCCAGTAGTATACTCCAGGGGGCGCGGAGCTATGGCTACACCTTC.

J is TRBJ2-1 and V is TRBV28, with D hard to call. V was pared by 6 bases and J by 1 base, with 10 bases between. CDR1 is MDHEN, CDR2 SYDVKM, per germline. The CDR3 runs 14 residues. The CDR3 region is CASSRGYSYNEQFF. For the CDR3, the DNA is TGTGCCAGCAGCCGAGGCTATTCCTACAATGAGCAGTTCTTC.

This clone was observed a few times. J is TRBJ1-5 and V is TRBV2, with D possibly matching TRBD1 (6 bases). Germline CDR1 and CDR2: SNHLY and FYNNEI. V gave up 7 bases and J gave up 3 bases, with 10 bases separating them. The CDR3 is made up of 13 amino acids. The CDR3 DNA is TGTGCCAGCACAGGGGTTGACAATCAGCCCCAGCATTTT. The encoded protein is CASTGVDNQPQHF.

This chain links TRBV5-6 with TRBJ1-2; TRBD1 agrees at 9 bases. Trimming at V came to 4 bases and at J to 5 bases, leaving 9 bases not matched to a gene. The CDR3 sequence is 15 residues long. Germline V lookup: CDR1 SGHDT, CDR2 YYEEEE. DNA of the CDR3: TGTGCCAGCAGCGGCTTGGGACAGGGCCTTTATGGCTACACCTTC. Translating it yields CASSGLGQGLYGYTF.

CDR3 amino acids: CASSQDMVSYNSPLHF. The CDR3 DNA reads as TGTGCCAGCAGCCAAGACATGGTCTCCTATAATTCACCCCTCCACTTT. The chain couples TRBV4-2 to TRBJ1-6; no clear D. Germline V gene sequence: CDR1 LGHNA, CDR2 YNFKEQ. CDR3 length: 16 amino acids. V dropped 0 bases and J dropped 0 bases, with 6 bases sitting between them.

The chain recombines TRBV9 with TRBJ2-3; D remains unclear. V shed 3 bases and J shed 2 bases, with 10 bases lying between them. CDR3 length: 14 amino acids. CDR1 is SGDLS, CDR2 YYNGEE, per germline. CDR3 DNA: TGTGCCAGCAGCGCTGGTCATAACACAGATACGCAGTATTTT. Residues: CASSAGHNTDTQYF. Full variable domain (rest looked up from reference TRBV9 and TRBJ2-3): DSGVTQTPKHLITATGQRVTLRCSPRSGDLSVYWYQQSLDQGLQFLIQYYNGEERAKGNILERFSAQQFPDLHSELNLSSLELGDSALYFCASSAGHNTDTQYFGPGTRLTVL.

This rearrangement joins TRBV2 to TRBJ1-1, with D maybe TRBD1 (6 bases). V lost 6 bases, J lost 0 bases, and 11 bases lay in between. The CDR3 is made up of 14 amino acids. Germline V gene data show CDR1 as SNHLY and CDR2 as FYNNEI. The CDR3 bases are TGTGCCAGCAGGGGGGACACCTTGAACACTGAAGCTTTCTTT. It specifies CASRGDTLNTEAFF.

The chain links TRBV7-2 to TRBJ1-2, with TRBD1 as a possible D gene (5 bases). The CDR3 runs to 12 residues. The germline V gene has CDR1 SGHTA and CDR2 FQGNSA. V was clipped by 6 bases and J by 4 bases, with 9 bases between them. DNA of the CDR3: TGTGCCAGCAGGCGACAGCCCTATGGCTACACCTTC. Its protein is CASRRQPYGYTF.

V and J are TRBV19 and TRBJ1-5; D possibly corresponds to TRBD1 (5 bases). V lost 7 bases and J lost 0, with 13 bases in between. The V gene's germline CDR1 is LNHDA and CDR2 SQIVND (reference sequence). This CDR3 has 15 residues. CDR3 DNA: TGTGCCAGTACCATAGGAGGGGCTAGCAATCAGCCCCAGCATTTT. This gives the protein CASTIGGASNQPQHF.

The genes are TRBV5-1 and TRBJ2-1; no clear D gene. The length of the CDR3 is 13 residues. Germline V gives CDR1 SGHRS, CDR2 YFSETQ. V lost 0 bases to trimming and J lost 4 bases, with 5 bases between them. CDR3: CASSLAPYNEQFF. The CDR3 DNA is TGCGCCAGCAGCTTGGCCCCATACAATGAGCAGTTCTTC.

This rearrangement joins TRBV28 to TRBJ2-1, with D perhaps given as TRBD1 or TRBD2 (5 bases each). V shed 3 bases and J shed 9 bases, with 18 bases lying between them. This CDR3 contains 15 residues. Germline loops: CDR1 MDHEN, CDR2 SYDVKM. CDR3: CASSFPGAPTSEQFF. DNA for the CDR3: TGTGCCAGCAGTTTCCCCGGGGCCCCTACAAGTGAGCAGTTCTTC.

CDR3 in amino acids: CAWSVSRTSGRSPDTQYF. The DNA of the CDR3 is TGTGCCTGGAGTGTGTCTAGGACTAGCGGGAGATCCCCAGATACGCAGTATTTT. The chain combines TRBV30 with TRBJ2-3; 13 bases map to TRBD2. This CDR3 has 18 residues. Trimming removed 0 bases from V and 4 bases from J; junction bases left unmatched: 10. Germline V CDR1 and CDR2: GTSNPN, SVGIG (reference sequence).

This chain links TRBV9 with TRBJ1-6; no reliable D call. This CDR3 spans 15 amino acids. Per germline, CDR1 SGDLS and CDR2 YYNGEE. V gave up 1 base and J gave up 6 bases, with 11 bases separating them. CDR3 amino acids: CASSVTPTSNSPLHF. CDR3 nucleotides: TGTGCCAGCAGCGTAACACCTACTTCTAATTCACCCCTCCACTTT.

CDR3 sequence (DNA): TGCGCCAGCAGTGATCTAGCGGGAGTTGGGGAGCTGTTTTTT. Protein: CASSDLAGVGELFF. The chain couples TRBV10-1 to TRBJ2-2; TRBD2 matches 10 bases. V was pared by 3 bases and J by 8 bases, with 3 bases of the junction left unmatched. CDR3 length equals 14 residues. Germline CDR1 and CDR2: WNHNN and SYGVQD (reference sequence).

V usage is TRBV9 and J usage is TRBJ2-3; D perhaps matches TRBD2 (6 bases). V was shortened by 0 bases and J by 3 bases, with 14 bases between the two germline ends. In germline, CDR1 is SGDLS, CDR2 YYNGEE. The CDR3 is 16 amino acids. CDR3 DNA: TGTGCCAGCAGCGTAGCTGGCGGGACCCAGACAGATACGCAGTATTTT. Amino acids: CASSVAGGTQTDTQYF.

The J gene is TRBJ2-3, the V gene TRBV5-1; weak D call: TRBD2 (6 bases). This CDR3 comprises 14 residues. Germline lookup yields CDR1 SGHRS and CDR2 YFSETQ. V was shortened by 3 bases and J by 4 bases, with 12 bases between the two germline ends. CDR3: CASSSMTSPDTQYF. CDR3 sequence (DNA): TGCGCCAGCAGCTCTATGACTAGTCCAGATACGCAGTATTTT.

The V call is TRBV2, the J call TRBJ2-7, with 8 bases lining up with TRBD1. V lost 4 bases, J lost 5 bases, and 4 bases stayed unmatched. Germline V lookup: CDR1 SNHLY, CDR2 FYNNEI. CDR3 size: 13 residues. CDR3 residues: CASSGDRSNEQYF. The DNA for the CDR3 is TGTGCCAGCAGTGGGGACAGGAGTAACGAGCAGTACTTC.

The chain recombines TRBV30 with TRBJ1-4; D is undetermined. V dropped 2 bases and J dropped 8 bases, with 6 bases sitting between them. Germline V CDR1 and CDR2: GTSNPN, SVGIG (reference sequence). The CDR3 extends over 11 amino acids. This chain's CDR3 is CAWSIGEKLFF. The CDR3 DNA reads as TGTGCCTGGAGTATAGGGGAAAAACTGTTTTTT.

The J gene is TRBJ1-3, the V gene TRBV5-1, with 7 bases fitting TRBD1. The V gene's germline CDR1 is SGHRS and CDR2 YFSETQ. This CDR3 comprises 15 residues. Unmatched junction bases numbered 7, after V lost 5 bases and J lost 2 bases. The CDR3, as DNA: TGCGCCAGCAGGAGTCAGGGGGATCCTGGAAACACCATATATTTT. This codes for CASRSQGDPGNTIYF.

The chain combines TRBV30 with TRBJ1-2; D gene ambiguous. CDR1 and CDR2 from the germline V gene are GTSNPN and SVGIG (reference sequence). The CDR3 is 13 amino acids. The V and J ends lost 0 bases and 6 bases respectively, with 11 bases between them. The CDR3 DNA reads as TGTGCCTGGAGTGTTACTTTGGTTGATGGCTACACCTTC. Amino acids: CAWSVTLVDGYTF. The whole variable domain, filled in from reference TRBV30 and TRBJ1-2, reads SQTIHQWPATLVQPVGSPLSLECTVEGTSNPNLYWYRQAAGRGLQLLFYSVGIGQISSEVPQNLSASRPQDRQFILSSKKLLLSDSGFYLCAWSVTLVDGYTFGSGTRLTVV.